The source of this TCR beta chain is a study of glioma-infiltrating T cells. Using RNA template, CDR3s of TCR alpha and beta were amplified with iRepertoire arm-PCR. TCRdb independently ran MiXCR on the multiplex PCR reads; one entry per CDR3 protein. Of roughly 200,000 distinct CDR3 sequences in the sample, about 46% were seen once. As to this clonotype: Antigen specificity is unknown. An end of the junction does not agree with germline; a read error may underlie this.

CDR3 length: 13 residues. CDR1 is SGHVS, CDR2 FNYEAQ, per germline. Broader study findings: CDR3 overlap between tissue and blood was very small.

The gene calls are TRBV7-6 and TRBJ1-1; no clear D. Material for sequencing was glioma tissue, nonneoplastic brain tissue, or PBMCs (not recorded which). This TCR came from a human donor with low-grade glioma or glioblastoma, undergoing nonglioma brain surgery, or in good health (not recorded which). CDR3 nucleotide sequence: TGTGCCAGCAGCTTAGGTGAGAACACTGAATCTTTCTTT. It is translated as CASSLGENTESFF.